This TCR beta chain was recorded in a study of identical twins (dated by TCRdb to between 2015 and 2016). Describing the broader study: To test whether fetal clonotypes persist, this study deep-sequenced TCR alpha and beta repertoires from monozygotic twins, from unrelated adults of various ages, and from cord blood. Replicate twin experiments were performed at different times using different library preparation protocols to rule out contamination.

The library was made by 5' RACE. TCRdb records Illumina HiSeq 2000 as the sequencer. A universal primer binding site was added through template switching, and the final cDNA carried a unique molecular identifier so that TCR cDNA molecules could be counted accurately. Specific primers in the conserved constant-segment region were used to synthesize first-strand cDNA for the TCR alpha and beta chains. To control for contamination, each cDNA library was double barcoded with a SMART-Mk sample barcode plus Illumina barcodes. TruSeq adapter sequences and Illumina sample barcodes were added in two successive PCR steps. The TCR alpha and beta cDNA libraries were sequenced on the Illumina HiSeq platform using custom primers. The source study handled its data this way. Raw reads were processed with MiGEC to extract unique molecular identifiers, and MiXCR was used to determine CDR3 positions. For each individual, recombination models were inferred using an EM algorithm with the repgenHMM and IGoR tools. The analysis of shared clonotypes was done with the tcR package in R, with sharing normalized by the product of cloneset sizes. To study raw recombination free of thymic and clonal selection effects, out-of-frame nonproductive sequences were analyzed. TCRdb reran the public reads through fastp at Q25 and MiXCR, keeping productive beta chains. Rows with a matching CDR3 protein are joined into one entry that keeps the most common DNA and genes. The V and J calls were determined by TCRdb, not by the authors. For this sample the table gives around 240,000 distinct CDR3 sequences, of which 10% to 13% were detected only once. About 9% of the sample is in the top ten clones.

Trimming leaves V shorter by 5 bases and J shorter by 10 bases, with the junction holding 16 bases beyond the gene matches. The CDR3 has 16 amino acids, counting the end cysteine and phenylalanine. This entry keeps only the CDR3 DNA: 48 bases, framed from base 1. The germline V gene encodes CDR1 MNHEY and CDR2 SMNVEV (reference sequence). Overall results and qualifications from the work: In monozygotic twins, out-of-frame TCR alpha sharing was systematically underestimated by recombination models, although the models agreed with sharing between unrelated individuals. In beta out-of-frame sequences, excess twin sharing was weaker, because having fewer shared sequences lowered the signal-to-noise ratio. Fewer insertions were carried by abundant cord blood beta clonotypes; a weaker similar trend was observed in young adult naive repertoires, while no such trend was observed in memory repertoires. Because the same donors could not be followed over many years, the conclusions relied on cross-sectional statistical analysis. Zero-insertion analyses could be partly confounded by invariant T cells such as MAIT and iNKT, although diverse VJ usage argued against such confounding for most clonotypes. Compared with coincidental sharing between unrelated individuals, out-of-frame TCR alpha sequences shared between twins showed an excess of sequences with low generation probability.

This clonotype was seen many times. The antigen it recognizes is unknown. No base-level quality is on record; no much larger clone is a single base apart. Only healthy Caucasian donors were included. Using Miltenyi CD45RO+ enrichment and human naive T-cell isolation kits, memory (CD45RO+) and naive T cells were isolated from PBMC. This clonotype was sampled from a man aged 50 or older in good health. What was sequenced was memory T cells sorted from blood. The sample's cell subset or site, from its label and the paper: CD45RO+ enriched T cells. In this chain, TRBV27 is recombined with TRBJ2-1; 8 junctional bases match TRBD2. CDR3 loop: CASSKGGTSRGLEQFF. The DNA sequence reads TGTGCCAGCAGTAAGGGAGGGACTAGTCGGGGGCTAGAGCAGTTCTTC.